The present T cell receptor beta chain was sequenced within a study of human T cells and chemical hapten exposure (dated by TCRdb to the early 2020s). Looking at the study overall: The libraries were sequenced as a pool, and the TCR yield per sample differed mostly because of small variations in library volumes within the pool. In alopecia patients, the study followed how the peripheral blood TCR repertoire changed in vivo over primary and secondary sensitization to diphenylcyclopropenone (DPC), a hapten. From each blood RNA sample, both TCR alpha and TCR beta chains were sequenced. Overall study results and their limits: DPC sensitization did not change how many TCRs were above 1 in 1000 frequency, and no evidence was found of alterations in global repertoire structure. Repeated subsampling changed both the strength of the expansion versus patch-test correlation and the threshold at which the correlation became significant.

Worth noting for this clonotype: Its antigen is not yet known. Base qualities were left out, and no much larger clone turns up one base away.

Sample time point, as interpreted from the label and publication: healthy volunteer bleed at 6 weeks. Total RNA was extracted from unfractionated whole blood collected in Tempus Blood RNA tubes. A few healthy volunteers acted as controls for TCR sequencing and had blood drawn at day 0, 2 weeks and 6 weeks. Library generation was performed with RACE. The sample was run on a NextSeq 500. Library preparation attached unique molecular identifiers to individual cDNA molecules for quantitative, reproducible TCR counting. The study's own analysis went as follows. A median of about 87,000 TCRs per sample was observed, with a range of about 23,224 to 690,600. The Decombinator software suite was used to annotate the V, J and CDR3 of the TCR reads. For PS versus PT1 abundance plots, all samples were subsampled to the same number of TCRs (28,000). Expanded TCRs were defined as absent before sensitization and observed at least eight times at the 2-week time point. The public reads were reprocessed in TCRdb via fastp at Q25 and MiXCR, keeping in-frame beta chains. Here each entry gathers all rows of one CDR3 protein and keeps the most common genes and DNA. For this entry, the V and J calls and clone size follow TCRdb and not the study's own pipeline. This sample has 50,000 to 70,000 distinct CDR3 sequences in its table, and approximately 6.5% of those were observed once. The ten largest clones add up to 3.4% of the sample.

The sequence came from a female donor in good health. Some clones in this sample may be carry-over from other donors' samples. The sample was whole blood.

The CDR3 region reads CATSDSTGEESNQPQHF. The sequenced DNA is TGTGCCACCAGTGATTCTACAGGGGAGGAAAGCAATCAGCCCCAGCATTTT. The sequence joins TRBV24-1 to TRBJ1-5; 7 bases in the junction line up with TRBD1. The CDR3 goes from the cysteine to the phenylalanine over 17 residues. The kept DNA is CDR3 alone, 51 bases in frame from the first base. Trimmed from V: 2 bases; trimmed from J: 1 base; junction bases lacking a gene match: 7. Per the germline V gene, KGHDR is the CDR1 and SFDVKD is the CDR2.